This TCR beta chain was identified during a study of T cell repertoires in cytomegalovirus infection. Whole-study context: Indicated by public TCR beta signatures were CMV infection and matching HLA type. Study-wide results and caveats: Within the response measured ex vivo, HLA-C-restricted CMV-specific TCR beta clonotypes were dominant. The cumulative frequency of public TCR beta families distinguished individuals who carried CMV together with the relevant HLA.

TCRdb reanalysed the reads using MiXCR and keeps one entry per CDR3 protein. Among over 300,000 distinct CDR3 sequences, around 9.5% were seen once, and the ten largest hold approximately 4.5%. Unmatched junction bases numbered 3, after V lost 5 bases and J lost 1 base. The germline V gene has CDR1 MNHNY and CDR2 SVGAGI (reference sequence). The CDR3 is 14 amino acids. A word on this clonotype: The antigen remains undetermined.

The genes are TRBV6-6 and TRBJ1-2, with TRBD1 identical over 8 bases. The TCR originated in a human donor in good health (CMV status not recorded). Some clones in this sample may be carry-over from other donors' samples. Material: PBMCs. The DNA for the CDR3 is TGTGCCAGCAGTCAGGGGGCTAATAACTATGGCTACACCTTC. This gives the protein CASSQGANNYGYTF.